A single TCR beta chain is shown here with its context. Its antigen is unknown. This sample stems from a study of T cells in pancreatic ductal adenocarcinoma. Findings and caveats of the study: Blood had more productive templates and around 8.6-fold more unique clonotypes than tumor. The resected pancreatic cancer cohort was biased toward the minority with early-stage disease. No significant tumor-blood clonality difference; means were about 0.1 and 0.07.

Selected pancreatic ductal adenocarcinoma patients had undergone surgery without neoadjuvant therapy. The CDR3 contains 15 residues. Germline V gene lookup returns CDR1 SGHNT and CDR2 YYREEE (reference sequence). V lost 1 base and J 1 base, leaving 11 bases between the germline ends. Profiled with immunoSEQ multiplex PCR; TCRdb holds only in-frame clones, not every one. In the table there are tens of thousands of clones, approximately 94% of which are singletons. This receptor was obtained from a human donor with pancreatic ductal adenocarcinoma. Material for sequencing was PBMCs. The chain links TRBV5-4 to TRBJ1-2; no firm D call. DNA for the CDR3: TGTGCCAGCAGCTTGATAACAGCTAATAACTATGGCTACACCTTC. This sequence encodes CASSLITANNYGYTF.